This is a list of T cell receptor beta chains from one sample in a study of T cell responses to AZD1222 COVID-19 vaccine. Clones were sequenced by immunoSEQ multiplex PCR, and TCRdb holds only the in-frame ones, with some missing. The sample has roughly 58,000 clones, 89% seen once. The material was peripheral blood, obtained 28 days after the second AZD1222 dose. Source of these receptors: an adult who received the AZD1222 COVID-19 vaccine. The CDR3 runs from the conserved cysteine through the conserved F or W. A D gene is named only where the DNA matches it firmly. A clone size is listed for some rows: how often the clone was seen (once, few, many), or a class if it is expanded.

NA,TRBJ2-3,NA,TRBV5-1,TGCGCCAGCAGCTTGTACAGGGTGTGGGATACGCAGTATTTT,CASSLYRVWDTQYF
NA,TRBJ2-7,NA,TRBV5-1,TGCGCCAGCAGCTTGCTGGGGGCCCAGGGACTCATTTACGAGCAGTACTTC,CASSLLGAQGLIYEQYF
NA,TRBJ2-7,TRBD1,TRBV24-1,TGTGCCACCAGTGATCCCGGGACAGGCGCTAACGAGCAGTACTTC,CATSDPGTGANEQYF
NA,TRBJ1-2,NA,TRBV19,TGTGCCAGTAGGCCGGGACATATGTTGCTTTCTAACTATGGCTACACCTTC,CASRPGHMLLSNYGYTF
NA,TRBJ1-6,NA,TRBV7-2,TGTGCCAGCAGCTTAGGGGCCCCCCCGACTTCATCACCCCTCCACTTT,CASSLGAPPTSSPLHF
NA,TRBJ2-1,TRBD2,TRBV4-1,TGCGCCAGCACCTCGGGACTAGCGGGAGTGAGTGAGCAGTTCTTC,CASTSGLAGVSEQFF
NA,TRBJ1-3,NA,TRBV7-2,TGTGCCAGCAGCTTGTCAGGGCCCTTTTCTGGAAACACCATATATTTT,CASSLSGPFSGNTIYF
NA,TRBJ2-1,NA,TRBV7-2,TGTGCCAGCAGCCAGCCCCATATAGGCCATGAGCAGTTCTTC,CASSQPHIGHEQFF
NA,TRBJ2-1,NA,TRBV19,TGTGCCAGTAGTATAGGTTGGGGAGCGATCAATGAGCAGTTCTTC,CASSIGWGAINEQFF
NA,TRBJ1-5,TRBD1,TRBV7-9,TGTGCCAGCCAACGGGCCGAGACAGGGAATCAGCCCCAGCATTTT,CASQRAETGNQPQHF
few,TRBJ1-3,NA,TRBV2,TGTGCCAGCAGTGAAGGCAGGGGAAACACCATATATTTT,CASSEGRGNTIYF
NA,TRBJ2-1,NA,TRBV10-2,TGCGCCAGCAGTGAGCAGTACAATGAGCAGTTCTTC,CASSEQYNEQFF
NA,TRBJ2-5,TRBD2,TRBV9,TGTGCCAGCAGCGTAGGGAAACTAGCGGGCGAGACCCAGTACTTC,CASSVGKLAGETQYF
NA,TRBJ2-5,NA,TRBV28,TGTGCCAGCAATACAAAGGGAGAGACCCAGTACTTC,CASNTKGETQYF
NA,TRBJ1-1,NA,TRBV27,TGTGCCAGCAGTTTCAACGAGGGGAGCACTGAAGCTTTCTTT,CASSFNEGSTEAFF
NA,TRBJ1-1,NA,TRBV7-8,TGTGCCAGCAGCCGAACCGGGGCGGGGGAAGCTTTCTTT,CASSRTGAGEAFF
NA,TRBJ1-2,NA,TRBV19,TGTGCCAGTAGTAGGAACAGGGAGGCGGGCTACACCTTC,CASSRNREAGYTF
NA,TRBJ2-5,NA,TRBV6-5,TGTGCCAGCATCAGCCCAGGGGGGCAAGAGACCCAGTACTTC,CASISPGGQETQYF
NA,TRBJ2-7,NA,TRBV7-8,TGTGCCAGCAGCTTACTGAGGGCAGCACCCTTCTACGAGCAGTACTTC,CASSLLRAAPFYEQYF
NA,TRBJ2-7,NA,TRBV18,TGTGCCAGCTCACCAGAAAACCACCCCTACGAGCAGTACTTC,CASSPENHPYEQYF
NA,TRBJ2-1,TRBD2,TRBV5-1,TGCGCCAGCAGCTCCGGGGGGAAGCAGTTCTTC,CASSSGGKQFF
medium-sized,TRBJ1-2,NA,TRBV19,TGTGCCAGTAGTATGGGGGTTGCCTATGGCTACACCTTC,CASSMGVAYGYTF
once,TRBJ1-2,NA,TRBV21-1,TGTGCCAGCAGCACGGGGAAGAACTATGGCTACACCTTC,CASSTGKNYGYTF
NA,TRBJ1-6,TRBD1,TRBV2,TGTGCCAGCAAGGGGACAGGGCGGGCCTCACCCCTCCACTTT,CASKGTGRASPLHF
few,TRBJ1-5,NA,TRBV5-5,TGTGCCAGCAGCACAGCGCCGGGGCGCAATCAGCCCCAGCATTTT,CASSTAPGRNQPQHF
NA,TRBJ1-6,NA,TRBV3-1/TRBV3-2,TGTGCCAGCAGCCAAGACGCGTGGGCTTCACCCCTCCACTTT,CASSQDAWASPLHF
few,TRBJ2-7,TRBD2,TRBV6-4,TGTGCCAGCAGCCCGGGACCGCAAACCGGGACTAGCGCCTACGAGCAGTACTTC,CASSPGPQTGTSAYEQYF
NA,TRBJ1-6,TRBD1,TRBV6-5,TGTGCCAGCAGTCCCGGGACAGGTTCTAATTCACCCCTCCACTTT,CASSPGTGSNSPLHF
NA,TRBJ2-7,NA,TRBV7-7,TGTGCCAGCAGCAGGGCCGGAGGCCCCGGAAGCTCCTACGAGCAGTACTTC,CASSRAGGPGSSYEQYF
NA,TRBJ2-5,NA,TRBV5-1,TGCGCCAGCAGCTTGATTAAGGGACCGCAAGAGACCCAGTACTTC,CASSLIKGPQETQYF
NA,TRBJ1-6,TRBD1,TRBV5-1,TGCGCCAGCAGTTGGACAGGGGGGAACTATAATTCACCCCTCCACTTT,CASSWTGGNYNSPLHF
NA,TRBJ2-6,NA,TRBV14,TGTGCCAGCAGTCCGAGCTCTGGGGCCAACGTCCTGACTTTC,CASSPSSGANVLTF
NA,TRBJ1-2,NA,TRBV24-1,TGTGCCACCAGTGAGACCGGACCCAGAGGCAACTATGGCTACACCTTC,CATSETGPRGNYGYTF
once,TRBJ1-2,NA,TRBV10-1,TGCGCCAGCAGTGCGACACTCGACTATGGCTACACCTTC,CASSATLDYGYTF
NA,TRBJ2-2,NA,TRBV5-1,TGCGCCAGCAGCCCTGACACCGGGGAGCTGTTTTTT,CASSPDTGELFF
NA,TRBJ2-7,NA,TRBV11-2,TGTGCCAGCAGCTCCCATCAGGGGGGCCCATACGAGCAGTACTTC,CASSSHQGGPYEQYF
NA,TRBJ1-1,TRBD1,TRBV19,TGTGCCAGTAGTGTTTCGGACAGGGAAGGCATTGAAGCTTTCTTT,CASSVSDREGIEAFF
NA,TRBJ2-2,NA,TRBV2,TGTGCCAGCAGTGAATTTGGGGGCGCCGGCACCGGGGAGCTGTTTTTT,CASSEFGGAGTGELFF
NA,TRBJ2-7,NA,TRBV6-1,TGTGCCAGCAGTGAACTCACGGGGGGCCGGGACGAGCAGTACTTC,CASSELTGGRDEQYF
NA,TRBJ2-7,NA,TRBV9,TGTGCCAGCAGCGTAGGGACTGACTCCTACGAGCAGTACTTC,CASSVGTDSYEQYF
NA,TRBJ2-3,TRBD1,TRBV5-1,TGCGCCAGCAGCTTGGGGACAGGGGGTTCATCCACAGATACGCAGTATTTT,CASSLGTGGSSTDTQYF
once,TRBJ2-1,NA,TRBV25-1,TGTGCCAGCAGTGCATCAAAACCCCCAAATGAGCAGTTCTTC,CASSASKPPNEQFF
few,TRBJ1-4,NA,TRBV29-1,TGCAGCGCAGCGACAAGGTCCGATGAAAAACTGTTTTTT,CSAATRSDEKLFF
NA,TRBJ1-1,NA,TRBV10-1,TGCGCCAGCAGTGAGAGAGGGTCCACTGAAGCTTTCTTT,CASSERGSTEAFF
NA,TRBJ2-1,NA,TRBV7-2,TGTGCCAGCAGCCCGGGACCGGAGTACAATGAGCAGTTCTTC,CASSPGPEYNEQFF
NA,TRBJ1-1,NA,TRBV5-6,TGTGCCAGCAGCCGGTGGCCGAATGAAGCTTTCTTT,CASSRWPNEAFF